This T cell receptor (beta chain) was obtained from a study of blood T cell repertoires in COVID-19. The trim removed 5 bases at V and 9 bases at J, leaving 5 bases unmatched. There are 15 residues in the CDR3. Germline V lookup: CDR1 MDHEN, CDR2 SYDVKM. Assay: immunoSEQ multiplex PCR; the TCRdb copy retains only in-frame clones and omits some. The sample carries some 200,000 clones, 80% to 85% recorded once. The V and J genes are TRBV28 and TRBJ2-1; 15 bases agree with TRBD2. This TCR derives from a woman in her seventies with COVID-19, enrolled during active disease. The sequenced sample consisted of peripheral blood. This CDR3 is CASSPPGLAGGEQFF. DNA for the CDR3: TGTGCCAGCAGTCCACCGGGACTAGCGGGAGGTGAGCAGTTCTTC.